The T cell receptor beta chain described here comes from a study of liver allograft versus peripheral blood T cells. Whole-study context: In transplanted livers, T cell receptor repertoires were compared with those found in the recipients' peripheral blood.

In TCRdb, the reads were re-called with MiXCR into one record per CDR3 protein. Of about 3,000 distinct CDR3 sequences in the sample, just over 14% were seen once. Per germline, CDR1 SGHNT and CDR2 YYREEE (reference sequence). With 4 bases clipped from V and 8 bases from J, the junction kept 7 bases outside the gene matches. The CDR3 runs 15 residues. Points from the study as a whole: Reported data describe T cell receptor repertoires within liver allografts as differing from those in peripheral blood.

Comments on this clonotype: What it recognizes is unknown.

This sequence joins TRBV5-4 and TRBJ1-6, with 9 bases that match TRBD1. The origin of this receptor is a human patient who had a liver transplant. Some T cells may be transferred from the graft donor. The CDR3 is CASSPGQGRDSPLHF. The CDR3 region has the DNA TGTGCCAGCAGCCCCGGACAGGGGAGGGATTCACCCCTCCACTTT.